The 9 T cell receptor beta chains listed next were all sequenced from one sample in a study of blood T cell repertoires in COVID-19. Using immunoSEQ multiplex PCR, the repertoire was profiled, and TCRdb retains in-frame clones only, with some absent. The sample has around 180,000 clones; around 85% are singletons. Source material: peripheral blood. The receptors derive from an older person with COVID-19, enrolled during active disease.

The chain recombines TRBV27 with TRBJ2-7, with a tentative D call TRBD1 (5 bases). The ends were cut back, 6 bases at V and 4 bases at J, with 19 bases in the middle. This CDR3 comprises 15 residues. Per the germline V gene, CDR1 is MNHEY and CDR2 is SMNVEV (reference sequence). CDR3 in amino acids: CASSPRAPTGYEQYF. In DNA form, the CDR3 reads TGTGCCAGCAGCCCCAGGGCCCCTACGGGTTACGAGCAGTACTTC.

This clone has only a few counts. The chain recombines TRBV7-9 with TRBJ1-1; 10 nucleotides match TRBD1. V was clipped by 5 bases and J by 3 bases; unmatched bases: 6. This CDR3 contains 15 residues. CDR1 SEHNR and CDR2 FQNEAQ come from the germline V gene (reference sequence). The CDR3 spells CASSVRQGADTEAFF. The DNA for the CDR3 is TGTGCCAGCAGCGTCCGACAGGGGGCGGACACTGAAGCTTTCTTT.

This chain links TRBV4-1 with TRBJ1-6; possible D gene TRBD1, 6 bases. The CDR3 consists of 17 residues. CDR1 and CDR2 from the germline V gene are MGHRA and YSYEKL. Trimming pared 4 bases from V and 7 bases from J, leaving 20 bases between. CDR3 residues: CASSLLGLGQPNSPLHF. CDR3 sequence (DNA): TGCGCCAGCAGCCTCCTAGGTTTAGGACAGCCAAATTCACCCCTCCACTTT.

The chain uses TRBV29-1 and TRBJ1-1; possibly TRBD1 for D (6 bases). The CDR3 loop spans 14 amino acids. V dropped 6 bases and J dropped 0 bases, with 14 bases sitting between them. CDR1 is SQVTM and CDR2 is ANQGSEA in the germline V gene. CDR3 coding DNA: TGCAGCGTGACGTTCAGGGGAATGAACACTGAAGCTTTCTTT. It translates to CSVTFRGMNTEAFF. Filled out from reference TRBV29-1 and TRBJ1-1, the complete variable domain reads SAVISQKPSRDICQRGTSLTIQCQVDSQVTMMFWYRQQPGQSLTLIATANQGSEATYESGFVIDKFPISRPNLTFSTLTVSNMSPEDSSIYLCSVTFRGMNTEAFFGQGTRLTVV.

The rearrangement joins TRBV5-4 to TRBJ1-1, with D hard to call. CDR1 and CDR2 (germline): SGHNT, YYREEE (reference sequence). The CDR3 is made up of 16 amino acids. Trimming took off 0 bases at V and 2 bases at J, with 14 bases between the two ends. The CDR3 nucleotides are TGTGCCAGCAGCTTGGCGGGAGCGAACAAAAACACTGAAGCTTTCTTT. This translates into CASSLAGANKNTEAFF.

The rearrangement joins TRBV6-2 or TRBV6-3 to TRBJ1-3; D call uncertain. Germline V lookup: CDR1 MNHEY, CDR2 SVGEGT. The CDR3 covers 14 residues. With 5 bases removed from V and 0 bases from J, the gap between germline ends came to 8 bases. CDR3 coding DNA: TGTGCCAGCAGTCCCGAGCTCTCTGGAAACACCATATATTTT. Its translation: CASSPELSGNTIYF.

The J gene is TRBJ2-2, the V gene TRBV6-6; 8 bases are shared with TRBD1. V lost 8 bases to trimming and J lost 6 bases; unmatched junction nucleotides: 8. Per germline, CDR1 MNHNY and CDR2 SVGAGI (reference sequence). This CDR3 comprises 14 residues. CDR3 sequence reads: CASRGTGPSGELFF. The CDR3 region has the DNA TGTGCCAGCCGAGGGACAGGTCCATCCGGGGAGCTGTTTTTT.

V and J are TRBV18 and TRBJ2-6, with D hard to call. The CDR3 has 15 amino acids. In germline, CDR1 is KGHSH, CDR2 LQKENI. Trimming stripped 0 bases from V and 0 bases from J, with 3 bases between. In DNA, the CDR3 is TGTGCCAGCTCACCACCTAACTCTGGGGCCAACGTCCTGACTTTC. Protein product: CASSPPNSGANVLTF.

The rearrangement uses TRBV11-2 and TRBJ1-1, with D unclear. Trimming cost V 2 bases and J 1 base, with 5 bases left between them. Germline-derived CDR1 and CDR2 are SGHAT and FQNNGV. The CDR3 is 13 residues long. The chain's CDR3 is CASSLHRNTEAFF. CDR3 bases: TGTGCCAGCAGCTTACACAGGAACACTGAAGCTTTCTTT.